Given below is one TCR beta chain in context. Germline CDR1 and CDR2: SGHNT and YENEEA. This CDR3 contains 14 residues. The V segment lost 9 bases and the J segment 4 bases; nucleotides outside the gene matches: 9. One entry per CDR3 protein results from TCRdb running MiXCR on the RT-PCR reads. The repertoire has about 540,000 distinct CDR3 sequences, under 25% of them found once; the top ten carry 2.8%. This sample stems from a study of response to subunit inactivated influenza vaccine. These sequences were also reported in another study, on T cells expressing NK-cell markers. Turning to that study: For TCR beta, cDNA was produced by 5'RACE template switching with UMIs. Investigators obtained TCR beta repertoires from sorted CD3+CD56+NKG2C+, CD3+CD56+NKG2C- and CD3+CD56-NKG2C+ T cells. HCMV seropositivity characterized seven of the eight sequenced donors, and seronegativity one. More than 5 donors showed dominant NKG2C+ clonotypes comprising about 1.0-7.5% of their CD8+ T cells.

The TCR comes from a man aged 50 or older who received an inactivated influenza vaccine. The chain has TRBV11-3 and TRBJ2-1; TRBD1 matches 7 bases. The material sequenced was CD4+ T cells sorted from PBMCs, taken about 13 days after vaccination. The CDR3 loop reads CARNSDRIYNEQFF. The CDR3 region has the DNA TGTGCCAGGAACTCGGACAGGATTTACAATGAGCAGTTCTTC.